The T cell receptor (beta chain) described here comes from a study of T cells in tuberculosis. About the study: IGRA-negative adolescents, IGRA-positive adolescents with latent tuberculosis and adults with active tuberculosis formed this South African cohort. Study findings and constraints: Active tuberculosis alpha repertoires lay closer to GMM-specific TCRs than controls'. Smaller alpha distances in active tuberculosis partly reflected shorter CDR3-alpha lengths. A GMM-specific repertoire classifier reached roughly 90% accuracy, AUROC approximately 0.9.

Sequenced by immunoSEQ multiplex PCR; TCRdb stores in-frame clones only, minus some. The table lists about 28,000 clones, roughly 89% of them singletons. This CDR3 region has 15 residues. The V and J ends lost 0 bases and 13 bases respectively, with 21 bases between them. CDR1 and CDR2 from the germline V gene are LNHNV and YYDKDF (reference sequence). A remark on this clone: Antigen specificity is unknown.

This sequence joins TRBV15 and TRBJ1-2, with D maybe TRBD1 (5 bases). The sequence was obtained from a donor between 10 and 35 years old with latent tuberculosis or without tuberculosis infection. Sequencing was performed on PBMCs. CDR3 amino acids: CATSREADPGGRATF. For the CDR3, the DNA is TGTGCCACCAGCAGAGAGGCAGACCCCGGGGGACGGGCCACCTTC.